The 30 T cell receptor beta chains reported below all come from one sample, sequenced in a study of PD-L1 blockade in urothelial cancer. Clones were read by immunoSEQ multiplex PCR, and TCRdb kept only the in-frame ones, dropping some. The sample holds approximately 32,000 clones, roughly 82% seen once. Time point: pretreatment peripheral blood. This specimen consisted of PBMCs, obtained around atezolizumab (anti-PD-L1) treatment. The receptors shown here come from a man aged 55-75 years with urothelial cancer.

This clone occurred a few times. The chain joins TRBV7-9 to TRBJ2-5; a possible D gene is TRBD1 (5 bases). Germline CDR1 and CDR2: SEHNR and FQNEAQ (reference sequence). The V and J ends lost 2 bases and 2 bases respectively, with 6 bases between them. The CDR3 consists of 13 residues. The DNA for the CDR3 is TGTGCCAGCAGCTTAAAGGGGCAAGAGACCCAGTACTTC. Its translation is CASSLKGQETQYF.

The chain uses TRBV5-6 and TRBJ1-4; D may be TRBD1 (6 bases). The CDR3 length is 15 residues. V gave up 5 bases and J gave up 0 bases, with 11 bases separating them. The germline CDR1 and CDR2 sequences are SGHDT and YYEEEE. In nucleotides, the CDR3 is TGTGCCAGCAGTCAGACAGGCGCAACTAATGAAAAACTGTTTTTT. This translates into CASSQTGATNEKLFF.

This clone was counted only a few times. This chain uses TRBV30 with TRBJ1-5; D is perhaps TRBD1 (6 bases). Trimming pared 3 bases from V and 6 bases from J, leaving 15 bases between. This CDR3 spans 14 amino acids. Germline-derived CDR1 and CDR2 are GTSNPN and SVGIG (reference sequence). The CDR3 here is CAWSEGHRGQPQHF. CDR3 bases: TGTGCCTGGAGCGAGGGACACCGGGGTCAGCCCCAGCATTTT.

This rearrangement joins TRBV2 to TRBJ2-7, with D hard to call. Germline CDR1 SNHLY, CDR2 FYNNEI. Trimming removed 1 base from V and 0 bases from J, with 10 bases in between. CDR3 size: 15 residues. The CDR3 bases are TGTGCCAGCAGTGAAGTTCAACAGAGCTCCTACGAGCAGTACTTC. It encodes CASSEVQQSSYEQYF.

The table lists this clone with a few counts. The V and J genes are TRBV6-1 and TRBJ1-6, with 7 bases fitting TRBD1. Germline V gene sequence: CDR1 MNHNS, CDR2 SASEGT. There are 14 residues in the CDR3. With V trimmed by 10 bases and J by 8 bases, 11 bases remained unmatched. For the CDR3, the DNA is TGTGCCACTAGAACCGGGACAGCCTATTCACCCCTCCACTTT. Amino acids: CATRTGTAYSPLHF.

The chain uses TRBV10-3 and TRBJ1-1; TRBD1 is a possible D gene (5 bases). Germline CDR1 reads ENHRY; CDR2 reads SYGVKD. Trimming left V 10 bases short and J 0 bases short, with 12 bases between. The CDR3 is 13 residues long. DNA for the CDR3: TGTGCCAAGCGACGGGACTTGAACACTGAAGCTTTCTTT. Its protein is CAKRRDLNTEAFF.

This clone was counted a few times. The chain combines TRBV7-9 with TRBJ2-7; 8 bases agree with TRBD2. The CDR3 loop spans 15 amino acids. Germline CDR1 SEHNR, CDR2 FQNEAQ (reference sequence). The V and J ends lost 2 bases and 4 bases, in that order; junction bases with no gene match: 7. CDR3 amino acids: CASSLRAGGAYEQYF. CDR3 nucleotide sequence: TGTGCCAGCAGCTTACGGGCCGGGGGGGCTTACGAGCAGTACTTC.

This clone was detected only once. The chain joins TRBV2 to TRBJ2-7; weak D call: TRBD1 (5 bases). Looked up from germline, CDR1 is SNHLY and CDR2 is FYNNEI. Trimming cost V 6 bases and J 9 bases, with 12 bases left between them. The CDR3 is 11 amino acids. The CDR3 here is CASRTAWGQYF. As DNA, the CDR3 is TGTGCCAGCAGGACAGCCTGGGGGCAGTACTTC.

As DNA, the CDR3 is TGTGCCAGTAGTCTCGACACAGGAAGCTCCTACGAGCAGTACTTC. Residues: CASSLDTGSSYEQYF. The rearrangement links TRBV19 to TRBJ2-7; possibly TRBD1 for D (5 bases). The germline V gene has CDR1 LNHDA and CDR2 SQIVND (reference sequence). The CDR3 totals 15 residues. The ends were cut back, 5 bases at V and 0 bases at J, with 14 bases in the middle.

The rearrangement joins TRBV7-6 to TRBJ1-6; TRBD1 matches 8 bases. This CDR3 contains 13 residues. V gave up 5 bases and J gave up 10 bases; unmatched junction bases: 4. Germline loops: CDR1 SGHVS, CDR2 FNYEAQ. CDR3 amino acids: CASSQGQVSPLHF. CDR3 nucleotide sequence: TGTGCCAGCAGCCAGGGACAGGTCTCACCCCTCCACTTT.

The V and J genes are TRBV7-8 and TRBJ2-3; no clear D. Germline CDR1 SGHVS, CDR2 FQNEAQ. With 5 bases removed from V and 2 bases from J, the gap between germline ends came to 20 bases. The CDR3 totals 17 residues. The CDR3 sequence is CASSPGLRSFITDTQYF. The CDR3 DNA is TGTGCCAGCAGCCCTGGGCTCCGGTCGTTTATCACAGATACGCAGTATTTT.

The gene calls are TRBV5-4 and TRBJ2-3, with 8 nucleotides matching TRBD2. The CDR3 is 17 residues long. Germline V gene lookup returns CDR1 SGHNT and CDR2 YYREEE (reference sequence). J was trimmed by 4 bases and V by 1 base; bases with no gene match: 11. The CDR3 DNA follows: TGTGCCAGCAGCTTGAAGCCCGGGGGGGAAGGGGCAGATACGCAGTATTTT. Encoded protein: CASSLKPGGEGADTQYF.

The genes are TRBV28 and TRBJ1-2, with TRBD1 as a possible D gene (5 bases). Trimming cost V 6 bases and J 7 bases, with 12 bases left between them. CDR1 MDHEN and CDR2 SYDVKM come from the germline V gene. The CDR3 runs 12 residues. Written as DNA, the CDR3 is TGTGCCAGCAGACCACCCAGGGTTGGCTACACCTTC. This translates into CASRPPRVGYTF.

The genes are TRBV29-1 and TRBJ1-3; TRBD1 matches 9 bases. In germline, CDR1 is SQVTM, CDR2 ANQGSEA. This CDR3 comprises 15 residues. Here the CDR3 DNA reads TGCGCCGGGACAGGGCCTTACTACTCTGGAAACACCATATATTTT. Protein: CAGTGPYYSGNTIYF.

This chain links TRBV2 with TRBJ1-5; no firm D call. The CDR3 extends over 12 amino acids. CDR1 SNHLY and CDR2 FYNNEI come from the germline V gene. The germline V and J ends were trimmed by 5 bases and 3 bases, with 5 bases remaining between them. The CDR3 region is CASSRDNQPQHF. The CDR3 DNA is TGTGCCAGCAGTCGGGACAATCAGCCCCAGCATTTT.

V gene TRBV28 combines with J gene TRBJ2-2; 10 bases align to TRBD1. The CDR3 has 15 residues. The germline CDR1 and CDR2 sequences are MDHEN and SYDVKM. V lost 5 bases, J lost 5 bases, and 5 bases stayed unmatched. CDR3 amino acids: CASSKTGGRTGELFF. CDR3 nucleotides: TGTGCCAGCAGTAAGACAGGGGGCAGGACCGGGGAGCTGTTTTTT. Full variable domain (rest looked up from reference TRBV28 and TRBJ2-2): DVKVTQSSRYLVKRTGEKVFLECVQDMDHENMFWYRQDPGLGLRLIYFSYDVKMKEKGDIPEGYSVSREKKERFSLILESASTNQTSMYLCASSKTGGRTGELFFGEGSRLTVL.

The chain couples TRBV11-1 to TRBJ2-5; TRBD2 is a possible D gene (6 bases). The ends were cut back, 4 bases at V and 5 bases at J, with 17 bases in the middle. This CDR3 spans 15 amino acids. The germline V gene has CDR1 SGHAT and CDR2 FQDESV (reference sequence). CDR3 DNA sequence: TGTGCCAGCAGCTCCCCGGGAGCACCAGGGGAGACCCAGTACTTC. Encoded protein: CASSSPGAPGETQYF.

This chain links TRBV5-1 with TRBJ2-2; 7 bases match TRBD1. Trimming at V came to 4 bases and at J to 0 bases, leaving 6 bases not matched to a gene. Germline V gene lookup returns CDR1 SGHRS and CDR2 YFSETQ. The CDR3 spans 16 residues. CDR3 sequence (DNA): TGCGCCAGCAGCCCATTCGGGACAGCGAACACCGGGGAGCTGTTTTTT. Its translation is CASSPFGTANTGELFF.

This clone has a handful of counts. The chain recombines TRBV7-2 with TRBJ2-1; 10 bases are a match to TRBD1. There are 18 residues in the CDR3. Germline lookup yields CDR1 SGHTA and CDR2 FQGNSA. Trimming removed 5 bases from V and 5 bases from J; junction bases left unmatched: 15. This CDR3 reads CASSPPGQGLGGDNEQFF. In DNA, the CDR3 is TGTGCCAGCAGCCCTCCGGGACAGGGGTTAGGAGGGGACAATGAGCAGTTCTTC.

The V gene is TRBV7-9, the J gene TRBJ2-7; D gene unclear. Germline V gene data show CDR1 as SEHNR and CDR2 as FQNEAQ (reference sequence). V lost 6 bases to trimming and J lost 1 base, with 7 bases between them. The CDR3 consists of 12 residues. DNA of the CDR3: TGTGCCAGCAGTTACGCGTCCTACGAGCAGTACTTC. Protein product: CASSYASYEQYF.

The V and J genes are TRBV30 and TRBJ2-4; 13 bases align to TRBD2. In germline, CDR1 is GTSNPN, CDR2 SVGIG (reference sequence). V gave up 2 bases and J gave up 0 bases; unmatched junction bases: 7. This CDR3 has 18 residues. The CDR3 is CAWSPGLAGSLAKNIQYF. CDR3 sequence (DNA): TGTGCCTGGAGTCCGGGACTAGCGGGGTCCTTAGCCAAAAACATTCAGTACTTC.

The chain combines TRBV27 with TRBJ1-2, with 8 bases aligning to TRBD1. Germline trimming cut 0 bases from V and 5 bases from J; bases unmatched to any gene: 5. The CDR3 spans 15 residues. Germline V gene lookup returns CDR1 MNHEY and CDR2 SMNVEV (reference sequence). CDR3 nucleotides: TGTGCCAGCAGTTTATCGACCGGACAGGGTTATGGCTACACCTTC. It specifies CASSLSTGQGYGYTF.

V gene TRBV7-9 combines with J gene TRBJ1-6; the D gene is possibly TRBD1 (6 bases). The germline gives CDR1 SEHNR, CDR2 FQNEAQ (reference sequence). The CDR3 is 16 residues long. V lost 8 bases to trimming and J lost 6 bases, with 20 bases between them. This CDR3 reads CASGTSVNRANSPLHF. Written as DNA, the CDR3 is TGTGCCAGCGGAACCTCCGTTAACAGGGCTAATTCACCCCTCCACTTT.

This chain joins TRBV5-4 and TRBJ2-7; D uncertain. Germline CDR1 and CDR2: SGHNT and YYREEE (reference sequence). This CDR3 is built from 17 residues. With 0 bases removed from V and 6 bases from J, the gap between germline ends came to 22 bases. In DNA, the CDR3 is TGTGCCAGCAGCTTGGTCTTTGCGACGGCCGGAGATGGCGAGCAGTACTTC. It codes for CASSLVFATAGDGEQYF.

V is TRBV4-1 and J is TRBJ1-2, with 11 bases that match TRBD1. CDR1 and CDR2 (germline): MGHRA, YSYEKL. The J segment lost 5 bases and the V segment lost 2 bases, leaving 4 bases of the junction unmatched. CDR3 length: 15 residues. The CDR3 DNA reads TGCGCCAGCAGCCAAACCGGGACAGGGGGGTATGGCTACACCTTC. This translates into CASSQTGTGGYGYTF.

This clone showed up just a few times. V and J are TRBV5-4 and TRBJ2-3; D perhaps matches TRBD2 (7 bases). Germline V CDR1 and CDR2: SGHNT, YYREEE (reference sequence). V lost 4 bases and J 0 bases, leaving 21 bases between the germline ends. This CDR3 has 18 amino acids. The CDR3 here is CASSIGGRGGTSTDTQYF. DNA for the CDR3: TGTGCCAGCAGCATTGGTGGTAGGGGGGGGACTAGCACAGATACGCAGTATTTT.

V usage is TRBV19 and J usage is TRBJ2-1; possible D gene TRBD2, 6 bases. V was cut by 7 bases and J by 6 bases, with 22 bases left in between. The germline V gene has CDR1 LNHDA and CDR2 SQIVND (reference sequence). The CDR3 totals 16 residues. CDR3 bases: TGTGCCAGTAATACGCAAGTGACGGGAGAAAGCAATGAGCAGTTCTTC. As protein: CASNTQVTGESNEQFF.

This chain links TRBV9 with TRBJ1-2; 11 bases map to TRBD1. Germline assignment: CDR1 SGDLS and CDR2 YYNGEE. This CDR3 has 18 amino acids. V was clipped by 5 bases and J by 4 bases; unmatched bases: 16. CDR3 DNA sequence: TGTGCCAGCAGGATGGGAGAAGGACAGGGGGCAGTTTTCTATGGCTACACCTTC. This translates into CASRMGEGQGAVFYGYTF.

The chain employs TRBV19 and TRBJ1-4; D remains unclear. V was cut by 5 bases and J by 7 bases, with 17 bases left in between. The CDR3 consists of 15 residues. Germline assignment: CDR1 LNHDA and CDR2 SQIVND (reference sequence). Written as DNA, the CDR3 is TGTGCCAGTAGTGCGGGCCCGAATCTCGGTGAAAAACTGTTTTTT. Translation gives CASSAGPNLGEKLFF.

This chain joins TRBV27 and TRBJ2-3; D may be TRBD2 (5 bases). V was clipped by 5 bases and J by 6 bases, with 15 bases between them. CDR1 and CDR2 from the germline V gene are MNHEY and SMNVEV (reference sequence). This CDR3 is 14 amino acids long. The chain's CDR3 is CASSARTGGDTQYF. As DNA, the CDR3 is TGTGCCAGCAGTGCCAGGACTGGAGGCGATACGCAGTATTTT.